This T cell receptor (beta chain) emerged from a study of shared clonotypes between healthy human individuals. Germline V gene data show CDR1 as LNHNV and CDR2 as YYDKDF (reference sequence). The CDR3 is made up of 20 amino acids. Trimming shortened V by 0 bases and J by 2 bases, and 24 bases separated the two germline ends. Using immunoSEQ multiplex PCR, the repertoire was profiled, and TCRdb retains in-frame clones only, with some absent. The table includes about 380,000 clones, roughly 96% detected once. Sequenced: memory CD8+ T cells sorted from blood. Subset described: CD45RO+ cells pooled with CCR7-negative TemRA cells. This TCR derives from a man aged 25-45 years in good health. The chain joins TRBV15 to TRBJ2-3; the D gene is possibly TRBD2 (6 bases). The DNA of the CDR3 is TGTGCCACCAGCAGAGAGGCAGGGAGGCCTTTGGGGTCAACCACAGATACGCAGTATTTT. This gives the protein CATSREAGRPLGSTTDTQYF. Based on the CDR3 plus reference TRBV15 and TRBJ2-3, the full variable domain is DAMVIQNPRYQVTQFGKPVTLSCSQTLNHNVMYWYQQKSSQAPKLLFHYYDKDFNNEADTPDNFQSRRPNTSFCFLDIRSPGLGDTAMYLCATSREAGRPLGSTTDTQYFGPGTRLTVL.